The 30 T cell receptor beta chains listed next were all sequenced from one sample in a study of high-grade serous ovarian cancer treatment subgroups. Profiled with immunoSEQ multiplex PCR; TCRdb holds only in-frame clones, not every one. The sample carries around 27,000 clones, around four fifths recorded once. Tumor tissue was taken before any definitive surgery or chemotherapy was given. Source material: tumor tissue. Every receptor here comes from a human donor with high-grade serous ovarian cancer.

The gene calls are TRBV5-6 and TRBJ2-7; either TRBD1 or TRBD2 may fit D (5 bases each). This CDR3 has 17 residues. V was shortened by 2 bases and J by 3 bases, with 21 bases between the two germline ends. CDR1 SGHDT and CDR2 YYEEEE come from the germline V gene. The CDR3 here is CASSLPGVRVSSYEQYF. CDR3 in DNA: TGTGCCAGCAGCTTACCCGGGGTCAGGGTCTCAAGCTACGAGCAGTACTTC.

J is TRBJ1-3 and V is TRBV9, with D possibly matching TRBD1 (5 bases). Per the germline V gene, CDR1 is SGDLS and CDR2 is YYNGEE. This CDR3 is 15 amino acids long. Trimming took 2 bases from V and 2 from J, leaving 11 bases between them. The CDR3 DNA reads as TGTGCCAGCAGCGTTGGGGGGGGTCCTGGAAACACCATATATTTT. This translates into CASSVGGGPGNTIYF.

The gene calls are TRBV9 and TRBJ2-1; 9 bases align to TRBD2. This CDR3 region has 16 residues. Looked up from germline, CDR1 is SGDLS and CDR2 is YYNGEE. V trimming: 0 bases; J trimming: 9 bases; junction bases outside the gene matches: 10. CDR3: CASSVGGAGGLGEQFF. As DNA, the CDR3 is TGTGCCAGCAGCGTAGGAGGAGCGGGAGGTTTGGGTGAGCAGTTCTTC.

This chain uses TRBV29-1 with TRBJ2-2; D gene unclear. Per germline, CDR1 SQVTM and CDR2 ANQGSEA. V lost 7 bases and J 4 bases, leaving 13 bases between the germline ends. The CDR3 runs 13 residues. The CDR3 protein is CSAERLTTGELFF. CDR3 DNA sequence: TGCAGCGCCGAGAGGCTTACCACCGGGGAGCTGTTTTTT.

The rearrangement links TRBV30 to TRBJ1-2; D is unresolved. CDR3 size: 13 residues. CDR1 GTSNPN and CDR2 SVGIG come from the germline V gene (reference sequence). With 1 base removed from V and 7 bases from J, the gap between germline ends came to 13 bases. CDR3 bases: TGTGCCTGGAGTGCCGGTGGGAAGGGTGGCTACACCTTC. This translates into CAWSAGGKGGYTF.

The chain has TRBV28 and TRBJ2-7; TRBD2 is a possible D gene (7 bases). CDR1 and CDR2 (germline): MDHEN, SYDVKM. The CDR3 is made up of 15 amino acids. Trimming pared 7 bases from V and 1 base from J, leaving 17 bases between. The CDR3 DNA follows: TGTGCCAGCACCAAAGGGGGGGCGCAGTCCTACGAGCAGTACTTC. Residues: CASTKGGAQSYEQYF.

The rearrangement joins TRBV5-6 to TRBJ2-2, with 9 bases lining up with TRBD1. The CDR3 has 16 residues. The germline gives CDR1 SGHDT, CDR2 YYEEEE. V lost 4 bases, J lost 6 bases, and 10 bases stayed unmatched. Here the CDR3 reads CASSADGTGRSGELFF. CDR3 DNA: TGTGCCAGCAGCGCGGACGGGACAGGGAGGTCCGGGGAGCTGTTTTTT.

CDR3 nucleotide sequence: TGTGCCCTCCAGACAGCCTTCGCCCCTACGAACACTGAAGCTTTCTTT. Its translation: CALQTAFAPTNTEAFF. The gene calls are TRBV30 and TRBJ1-1; a weak D match, TRBD1 (5 bases). The V gene's germline CDR1 is GTSNPN and CDR2 SVGIG (reference sequence). The CDR3 covers 16 residues. Trimming removed 8 bases from V and 1 base from J, with 23 bases in between.

The gene calls are TRBV18 and TRBJ1-4, with TRBD1 matching over 10 bases. The CDR3 is 16 residues long. CDR1 KGHSH and CDR2 LQKENI come from the germline V gene. V was clipped by 4 bases and J by 7 bases; unmatched bases: 9. DNA for the CDR3: TGTGCCAGCTCACTATCTCCGGGACAGGGGACTGAAAAACTGTTTTTT. Its translation: CASSLSPGQGTEKLFF.

This clone has just a few counts. The chain employs TRBV7-9 and TRBJ2-7, with 9 nucleotides matching TRBD1. The V gene's germline CDR1 is SEHNR and CDR2 FQNEAQ (reference sequence). Trimming took 5 bases from V and 3 from J; bases not matched to a gene: 8. The CDR3 extends over 15 amino acids. The CDR3 region is CASSPRTGVNYEQYF. The CDR3 DNA is TGTGCCAGCAGCCCTCGGACAGGGGTAAACTACGAGCAGTACTTC.

This clone was picked up one time. This chain uses TRBV19 with TRBJ1-1; D is unclear. V was clipped by 5 bases and J by 0 bases, with 10 bases between them. The CDR3 is made up of 14 amino acids. In germline, CDR1 is LNHDA, CDR2 SQIVND (reference sequence). This chain's CDR3 is CASSSRQLNTEAFF. In DNA form, the CDR3 reads TGTGCCAGTAGTTCGCGGCAGCTGAACACTGAAGCTTTCTTT.

V and J are TRBV27 and TRBJ2-1; 10 nucleotides agree with TRBD2. Germline CDR1 reads MNHEY; CDR2 reads SMNVEV (reference sequence). This CDR3 has 16 amino acids. V dropped 5 bases and J dropped 6; count of bases not matched to a gene: 10. The CDR3 protein is CASSENLAGVFNEQFF. In DNA form, the CDR3 reads TGTGCCAGCAGTGAGAATCTAGCGGGAGTATTCAATGAGCAGTTCTTC.

For the CDR3, the DNA is TGTGCCAGCAGCCCTCTAGCGGGGGTCTTGGATGAGCAGTTCTTC. This gives the protein CASSPLAGVLDEQFF. This chain links TRBV7-9 with TRBJ2-1; 10 bases fit TRBD2. J was trimmed by 8 bases and V by 5 bases; bases with no gene match: 9. The CDR3 is 15 residues long. Germline V CDR1 and CDR2: SEHNR, FQNEAQ (reference sequence). The full variable domain, rest sourced from reference TRBV7-9 and TRBJ2-1, is DTGVSQNPRHKITKRGQNVTFRCDPISEHNRLYWYRQTLGQGPEFLTYFQNEAQLEKSRLLSDRFSAERPKGSFSTLEIQRTEQGDSAMYLCASSPLAGVLDEQFFGPGTRLTVL.

V gene TRBV29-1 combines with J gene TRBJ2-5, with a weak D call TRBD1 (5 bases). CDR1 is SQVTM, CDR2 ANQGSEA, per germline. Trimming took off 4 bases at V and 0 bases at J, with 6 bases between the two ends. This CDR3 region has 12 residues. DNA for the CDR3: TGCAGCGTTGGGGGCCACCAAGAGACCCAGTACTTC. Its protein product is CSVGGHQETQYF. The whole variable domain, filled in from reference TRBV29-1 and TRBJ2-5, reads SAVISQKPSRDICQRGTSLTIQCQVDSQVTMMFWYRQQPGQSLTLIATANQGSEATYESGFVIDKFPISRPNLTFSTLTVSNMSPEDSSIYLCSVGGHQETQYFGPGTRLLVL.

The rearrangement joins TRBV18 to TRBJ2-5; TRBD1 matches 7 bases. Losses at the gene ends were 4 bases for V and 6 bases for J; bases not matched to a gene: 8. The length of the CDR3 is 14 residues. The germline gives CDR1 KGHSH, CDR2 LQKENI. Here the CDR3 reads CASSLEPTGKTQYF. The CDR3 region has the DNA TGTGCCAGCTCACTAGAACCGACAGGGAAGACCCAGTACTTC.

The chain is built from TRBV10-1 and TRBJ2-3, with TRBD1 as a possible D gene (6 bases). CDR3 length equals 15 residues. V dropped 0 bases and J dropped 4 bases, with 11 bases sitting between them. Germline loops: CDR1 WNHNN, CDR2 SYGVQD (reference sequence). CDR3 coding DNA: TGCGCCAGCAGTGAGTCGGGGGACACTCCAGATACGCAGTATTTT. Translation gives CASSESGDTPDTQYF.

The chain combines TRBV11-3 with TRBJ2-5, with D possibly TRBD2 on 5 matching bases. Trimming took 3 bases from V and 7 from J, leaving 12 bases between them. The germline CDR1 and CDR2 sequences are SGHNT and YENEEA. The CDR3 spans 13 residues. In DNA, the CDR3 is TGTGCCAGCAGCTTCGAGGGTTGGGGGACCCAGTACTTC. Translation gives CASSFEGWGTQYF.

V and J are TRBV29-1 and TRBJ2-3, with TRBD1 matching 7 bases. CDR3 length: 14 residues. With 6 bases clipped from V and 4 bases from J, the junction kept 10 bases outside the gene matches. Germline assignment: CDR1 SQVTM and CDR2 ANQGSEA. CDR3 bases: TGCAGCGTCCCCCCCGGACAGGCCCCAGATACGCAGTATTTT. Translated: CSVPPGQAPDTQYF.

The chain couples TRBV7-6 to TRBJ2-6; TRBD2 is a possible D gene (6 bases). V lost 1 base and J lost 2, with 12 bases in between. The length of the CDR3 is 17 residues. Germline CDR1 reads SGHVS; CDR2 reads FNYEAQ. The CDR3 nucleotides read TGTGCCAGCAGCTTAGTGGGAGGATATCCTGGGGCCAACGTCCTGACTTTC. This encodes CASSLVGGYPGANVLTF.

This CDR3 reads CASSQTQGYEQYF. The CDR3 DNA is TGTGCCAGCAGCCAAACACAGGGCTACGAGCAGTACTTC. The chain has TRBV6-5 and TRBJ2-7, with D possibly being TRBD1 (6 bases). Germline assignment: CDR1 MNHEY and CDR2 SVGAGI. The CDR3 totals 13 residues. Trimming removed 6 bases from V and 3 bases from J, with 12 bases in between.

The chain couples TRBV9 to TRBJ2-2; the D is unclear. CDR3 length equals 14 residues. Trimming took off 0 bases at V and 7 bases at J, with 10 bases between the two ends. In germline, CDR1 is SGDLS, CDR2 YYNGEE. Here the CDR3 reads CASSVEPSIGELFF. CDR3 nucleotides: TGTGCCAGCAGCGTAGAACCGTCCATCGGGGAGCTGTTTTTT.

DNA of the CDR3: TGTGCCAGCAGTTTATCGATGGACAGCAATGGTTTGATCCAAGAGACCCAGTACTTC. It is translated as CASSLSMDSNGLIQETQYF. The J gene is TRBJ2-5, the V gene TRBV27, with D perhaps TRBD1 (6 bases). V was shortened by 0 bases and J by 1 base, with 21 bases between the two germline ends. The CDR3 consists of 19 residues. Germline V gives CDR1 MNHEY, CDR2 SMNVEV (reference sequence).

The chain carries TRBV18 and TRBJ1-5; 7 nucleotides align to TRBD1. The CDR3 sequence is 15 residues long. The germline CDR1 and CDR2 sequences are KGHSH and LQKENI. After removal of 3 bases from V and 3 bases from J, the junction contained 5 bases not matched to a gene. The CDR3: CASSPGTASNQPQHF. Here the CDR3 DNA reads TGTGCCAGCTCACCGGGGACAGCCTCCAATCAGCCCCAGCATTTT.

The V and J genes are TRBV28 and TRBJ1-2; D remains unclear. V gave up 2 bases and J gave up 4 bases, with 8 bases separating them. The germline V gene encodes CDR1 MDHEN and CDR2 SYDVKM. This CDR3 is built from 13 residues. This chain's CDR3 is CASSLGSPYGYTF. For the CDR3, the DNA is TGTGCCAGCAGTTTAGGCAGTCCCTATGGCTACACCTTC.

CDR3 sequence reads: CASSKMQGARTEAFF. The CDR3 region has the DNA TGTGCCAGCAGTAAAATGCAGGGGGCGCGGACTGAAGCTTTCTTT. The V gene is TRBV27, the J gene TRBJ1-1, with 8 bases aligning to TRBD1. The germline V gene has CDR1 MNHEY and CDR2 SMNVEV (reference sequence). Germline trimming cut 5 bases from V and 5 bases from J; bases unmatched to any gene: 10. The length of the CDR3 is 15 residues.

This chain joins TRBV5-6 and TRBJ2-4; 8 nucleotides match TRBD1. Germline lookup yields CDR1 SGHDT and CDR2 YYEEEE. After removal of 7 bases from V and 0 bases from J, the junction contained 6 bases not matched to a gene. The CDR3 extends over 15 amino acids. CDR3 coding DNA: TGTGCCAGCTCCCGACAGGGGATAGCCAAAAACATTCAGTACTTC. Protein: CASSRQGIAKNIQYF.

V gene TRBV19 combines with J gene TRBJ2-2; D could derive from TRBD1 or TRBD2 (5 bases each). V lost 10 bases to trimming and J lost 3 bases, with 12 bases between them. The CDR3 consists of 13 residues. CDR1 LNHDA and CDR2 SQIVND come from the germline V gene (reference sequence). DNA for the CDR3: TGTGCCACCTGGGACGGCTACACCGGGGAGCTGTTTTTT. It specifies CATWDGYTGELFF.

This chain uses TRBV18 with TRBJ1-1; TRBD1 matches at 7 bases. The CDR3 sequence is 17 residues long. Germline V gives CDR1 KGHSH, CDR2 LQKENI. J lost 4 bases, V lost 3 bases, and 14 bases had no gene match. The CDR3 loop reads CASSPDRSRGQVTEAFF. CDR3 DNA sequence: TGTGCCAGCTCACCGGATCGGTCTAGGGGGCAAGTCACTGAAGCTTTCTTT.

The V gene is TRBV10-2, the J gene TRBJ2-7, with D tentatively TRBD1 (5 bases). V dropped 7 bases and J dropped 0 bases, with 7 bases sitting between them. Germline CDR1 reads WSHSY; CDR2 reads SAAADI. This CDR3 spans 12 amino acids. As DNA, the CDR3 is TGCGCCAGCAAAGGGGACTCCTACGAGCAGTACTTC. As protein: CASKGDSYEQYF.

The chain carries TRBV4-2 and TRBJ2-7; D remains ambiguous. This CDR3 has 15 amino acids. V was clipped by 2 bases and J by 0 bases, with 11 bases between them. CDR1 is LGHNA and CDR2 is YNFKEQ in the germline V gene. CDR3 in amino acids: CASSQSRILSYEQYF. In nucleotides, the CDR3 is TGTGCCAGCAGCCAAAGTCGGATCCTCTCCTACGAGCAGTACTTC.